The text below deals with one TCR beta chain. Random hexamers were used to reverse transcribe roughly 0.5 to 1 ug of RNA. The amplification used immunoSEQ multiplex PCR on TCR beta CDR3; it spanned 54 Vbeta and 13 Jbeta. TCRdb reprocessed the immunoSEQ multiplex PCR reads via MiXCR and lists one record per CDR3 protein. Counted here are about 300,000 distinct CDR3 sequences, about 82% occurring once; the ten biggest clones make up 0.21%. From blood CD8+ and CD4+ T cells, the TCR beta chain was sequenced. The patients serving as multiple sclerosis controls were treatment-naive. They had stable or active relapsing-remitting disease and fulfilled revised McDonald criteria. The CD8+ and CD4+ T cells were negatively isolated, with the TEMRA cells enriched by FACS. This entry belongs to a study of CD8 T cells in Susac syndrome. This CDR3 comprises 14 residues. In germline, CDR1 is MNHEY, CDR2 SMNVEV (reference sequence). V lost 0 bases to trimming and J lost 4 bases, with 9 bases between them.

Sequencing was performed on CD8+ T cells from PBMCs. This chain uses TRBV27 with TRBJ1-2; no clear D gene. This TCR derives from a human donor with multiple sclerosis. The CDR3 protein is CASSLSKTAYGYTF. CDR3 sequence (DNA): TGTGCCAGCAGTTTATCGAAAACAGCCTATGGCTACACCTTC.